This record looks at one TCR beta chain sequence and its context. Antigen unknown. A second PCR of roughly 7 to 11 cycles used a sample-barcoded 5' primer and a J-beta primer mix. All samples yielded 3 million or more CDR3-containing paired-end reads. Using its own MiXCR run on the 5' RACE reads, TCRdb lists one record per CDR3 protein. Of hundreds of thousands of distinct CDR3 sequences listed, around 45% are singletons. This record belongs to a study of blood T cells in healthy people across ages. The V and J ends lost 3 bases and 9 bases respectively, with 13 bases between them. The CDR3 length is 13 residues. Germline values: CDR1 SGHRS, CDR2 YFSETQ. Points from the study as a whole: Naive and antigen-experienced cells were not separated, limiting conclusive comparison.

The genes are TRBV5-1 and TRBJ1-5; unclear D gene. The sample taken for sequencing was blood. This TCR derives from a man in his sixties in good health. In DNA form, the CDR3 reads TGCGCCAGCAGCTATCCCCAGGTGCGGCCCCAGCATTTT. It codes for CASSYPQVRPQHF.